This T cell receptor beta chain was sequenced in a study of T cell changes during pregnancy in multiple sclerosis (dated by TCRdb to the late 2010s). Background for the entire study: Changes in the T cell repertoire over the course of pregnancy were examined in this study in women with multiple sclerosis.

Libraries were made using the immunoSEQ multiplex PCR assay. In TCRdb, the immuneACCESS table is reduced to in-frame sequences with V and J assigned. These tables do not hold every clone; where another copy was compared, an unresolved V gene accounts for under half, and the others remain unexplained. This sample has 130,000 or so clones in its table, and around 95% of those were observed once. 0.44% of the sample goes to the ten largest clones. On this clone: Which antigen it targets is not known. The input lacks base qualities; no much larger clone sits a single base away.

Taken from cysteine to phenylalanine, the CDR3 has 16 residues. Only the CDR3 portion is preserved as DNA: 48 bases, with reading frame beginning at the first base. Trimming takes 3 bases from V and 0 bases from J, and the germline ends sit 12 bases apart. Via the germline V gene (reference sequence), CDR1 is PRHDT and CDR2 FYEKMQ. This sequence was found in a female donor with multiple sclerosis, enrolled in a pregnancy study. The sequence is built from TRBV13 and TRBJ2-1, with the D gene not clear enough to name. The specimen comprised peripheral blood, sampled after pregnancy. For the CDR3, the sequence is CASSFRAKSSYNEQFF. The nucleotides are TGTGCCAGCAGCTTCCGAGCTAAGAGCTCCTACAATGAGCAGTTCTTC. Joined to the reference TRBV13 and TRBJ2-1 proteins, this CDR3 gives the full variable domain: AAGVIQSPRHLIKEKRETATLKCYPIPRHDTVYWYQQGPGQDPQFLISFYEKMQSDKGSIPDRFSAQQFSDYHSELNMSSLELGDSALYFCASSFRAKSSYNEQFFGPGTRLTVL.